This TCR beta chain was documented in a study of T cell repertoires in cytomegalovirus infection. This CDR3 has 14 residues. The germline CDR1 and CDR2 sequences are ENHRY and SYGVKD. V dropped 6 bases and J dropped 7; count of bases not matched to a gene: 10. TCRdb fed the reads into MiXCR, producing one record per CDR3 protein. Of about 480,000 distinct CDR3 sequences listed, roughly a third are singletons. In the case of this clonotype: Its antigen is as yet unknown.

The chain combines TRBV10-3 with TRBJ2-7, with 9 bases matching TRBD2. The receptor was isolated from a human donor in good health (CMV status not recorded). Some clones in this sample may be carry-over from other donors' samples. The sequences come from cultured PBMCs, collected from culture after CMV antigen stimulation. CDR3 nucleotides: TGTGCCATCAGGGGGACTAGCAGCTTACGGGAGCAGTACTTC. Translated, it gives CAIRGTSSLREQYF.